This entry lists 29 T cell receptor beta chains sequenced from one sample in a study of CD8 T cells in ankylosing spondylitis. Points from the study as a whole: The study identified a TCR beta motif of under ten highly homologous variants that appeared characteristic of ankylosing spondylitis blood.

TCRdb re-called the 5' RACE reads with MiXCR, one entry per CDR3 protein. The sample consists of about 390,000 distinct CDR3 sequences, approximately 20% of them appearing once. The antigens these receptors bind are not known. The sequencing sample was made of blood, either unsorted or a sorted T cell fraction (not recorded which). The source of these receptors is a male donor with ankylosing spondylitis.

The CDR3 DNA is TGTGCCAGCAGTGTTACAGCCACTGGAAACACCATATATTTT. This encodes CASSVTATGNTIYF. The rearrangement joins TRBV6-1 to TRBJ1-3; no definite D call. This CDR3 comprises 14 residues. V was shortened by 4 bases and J by 2 bases, with 9 bases between the two germline ends. CDR1 is MNHNS and CDR2 is SASEGT in the germline V gene.

The CDR3 DNA reads as TGCAGCGTCCCCCCCTGGGGTTCAGGGAACACTGAAGCTTTCTTT. This sequence encodes CSVPPWGSGNTEAFF. The chain uses TRBV29-1 and TRBJ1-1; no clear D gene. The V end lost 6 bases, the J end lost 1 base, and 18 bases lay between the germline ends. This CDR3 region has 15 residues. The germline V gene encodes CDR1 SQVTM and CDR2 ANQGSEA.

The V call is TRBV11-3, the J call TRBJ2-2; possible D gene TRBD2, 6 bases. The CDR3 length is 16 residues. Germline V gives CDR1 SGHNT, CDR2 YENEEA. The ends were cut back, 1 base at V and 1 base at J, with 10 bases in the middle. The CDR3 nucleotides read TGTGCCAGCAGCTTAGTAGGGACTGGGAACACCGGGGAGCTGTTTTTT. Its translation: CASSLVGTGNTGELFF. Full variable domain (rest looked up from reference TRBV11-3 and TRBJ2-2): EAGVVQSPRYKIIEKKQPVAFWCNPISGHNTLYWYLQNLGQGPELLIRYENEEAVDDSQLPKDRFSAERLKGVDSTLKIQPAELGDSAVYLCASSLVGTGNTGELFFGEGSRLTVL.

CDR3 loop: CAISESKGTGGDEQYF. CDR3 nucleotides: TGTGCCATCAGTGAGTCGAAAGGGACAGGGGGCGACGAGCAGTACTTC. The chain employs TRBV10-3 and TRBJ2-7; the match to TRBD1 covers 12 bases. The J segment lost 5 bases and the V segment lost 0 bases, leaving 5 bases of the junction unmatched. CDR1 ENHRY and CDR2 SYGVKD come from the germline V gene. This CDR3 is 16 amino acids long.

The rearrangement joins TRBV10-3 to TRBJ2-5; possible D gene TRBD1, 5 bases. V lost 2 bases and J lost 2, with 12 bases in between. CDR3 length: 15 residues. Per germline, CDR1 ENHRY and CDR2 SYGVKD. This CDR3 reads CAISEGADDQETQYF. DNA of the CDR3: TGTGCCATCAGTGAGGGGGCAGACGATCAAGAGACCCAGTACTTC.

The chain uses TRBV12-3 or TRBV12-4 and TRBJ2-7; 9 bases line up with TRBD1. Trimming at V came to 4 bases and at J to 7 bases, leaving 5 bases not matched to a gene. The CDR3 contains 13 residues. The CDR3 bases are TGTGCCAGCAGTTCAGGACAGGGGATGGAGCAGTACTTC. Translating it yields CASSSGQGMEQYF.

The table lists this clonotype with a few counts. The CDR3 sequence: CASSLEPTNTEAFF. The CDR3 coding sequence is TGCGCCAGCAGCTTGGAACCGACGAACACTGAAGCTTTCTTT. V usage is TRBV5-1 and J usage is TRBJ1-1; no firm D call. The V and J ends lost 0 bases and 1 base respectively, with 7 bases between them. The CDR3 is 14 residues long. Germline CDR1 and CDR2: SGHRS and YFSETQ.

Only a few counts were recorded for this clonotype. The chain recombines TRBV30 with TRBJ2-3; tentatively, D is TRBD2 (6 bases). The CDR3 is 13 residues long. Looked up from germline, CDR1 is GTSNPN and CDR2 is SVGIG (reference sequence). With 0 bases removed from V and 11 bases from J, the gap between germline ends came to 15 bases. CDR3 residues: CAWSVAEGERQYF. CDR3 in DNA: TGTGCCTGGAGTGTAGCGGAGGGAGAGCGGCAGTATTTT.

This chain connects TRBV12-3 or TRBV12-4 to TRBJ2-7; a weak D match, TRBD1 (5 bases). Trimming stripped 7 bases from V and 6 bases from J, with 13 bases between. CDR3 size: 12 residues. The CDR3 DNA reads TGTGCCAGCACTGGGGATGGGGCCGAGCAGTACTTC. Translation gives CASTGDGAEQYF.

This clonotype has ten or more counts. This chain links TRBV5-1 with TRBJ2-2; D possibly matches TRBD1 or TRBD2 (7 bases each). Per germline, CDR1 SGHRS and CDR2 YFSETQ. This CDR3 region has 15 residues. Trimming removed 6 bases from V and 4 bases from J, with 16 bases in between. CDR3 sequence reads: CASTDRAGVTGELFF. CDR3 nucleotides: TGCGCCAGCACCGACAGGGCGGGGGTCACCGGGGAGCTGTTTTTT. The whole variable domain, filled in from reference TRBV5-1 and TRBJ2-2, reads KAGVTQTPRYLIKTRGQQVTLSCSPISGHRSVSWYQQTPGQGLQFLFEYFSETQRNKGNFPGRFSGRQFSNSRSEMNVSTLELGDSALYLCASTDRAGVTGELFFGEGSRLTVL.

Only a few counts were recorded for this clonotype. In DNA form, the CDR3 reads TGCAGCGTTGGACGGCCCGGCGAGGGCTACACCTTC. Encoded protein: CSVGRPGEGYTF. The chain couples TRBV29-1 to TRBJ1-2; D unclear. Between the trimmed V and J ends, which lost 4 bases and 8 bases, there was a span of 14 bases. The CDR3 runs to 12 residues. Germline V CDR1 and CDR2: SQVTM, ANQGSEA.

This clonotype was seen repeatedly, ten times or more. V usage is TRBV29-1 and J usage is TRBJ1-1; no clear D gene. Germline V gives CDR1 SQVTM, CDR2 ANQGSEA. Trimming pared 7 bases from V and 5 bases from J, leaving 11 bases between. This CDR3 is 11 amino acids long. The DNA of the CDR3 is TGCAGCGCCCAGGACCCAACTGAAGCTTTCTTT. Amino acids: CSAQDPTEAFF.

This clonotype was picked up a small number of times. V gene TRBV5-6 combines with J gene TRBJ2-1; D is tentatively TRBD1 or TRBD2 (5 bases each). The CDR3 contains 18 residues. The germline V gene encodes CDR1 SGHDT and CDR2 YYEEEE. Trimming shortened V by 0 bases and J by 4 bases, and 20 bases separated the two germline ends. This CDR3 reads CASSLAGFLGDVYNEQFF. In DNA, the CDR3 is TGTGCCAGCAGCTTGGCCGGTTTTTTGGGGGACGTATACAATGAGCAGTTCTTC.

This rearrangement joins TRBV29-1 to TRBJ1-1; D is perhaps TRBD1 (5 bases). Trimming took off 4 bases at V and 0 bases at J, with 9 bases between the two ends. Germline V lookup: CDR1 SQVTM, CDR2 ANQGSEA. The CDR3 is 13 amino acids. Here the CDR3 DNA reads TGCAGCGTTGTGTCAGGGATGAACACTGAAGCTTTCTTT. Its translation: CSVVSGMNTEAFF.

A few counts support this clonotype. The chain employs TRBV27 and TRBJ2-2; D not resolved. CDR1 is MNHEY, CDR2 SMNVEV, per germline (reference sequence). The CDR3 covers 15 residues. V lost 0 bases to trimming and J lost 1 base, with 6 bases between them. The CDR3 sequence: CASSLSRVNTGELFF. DNA of the CDR3: TGTGCCAGCAGTTTATCTAGGGTGAACACCGGGGAGCTGTTTTTT.

This chain uses TRBV19 with TRBJ1-5, with D tentatively TRBD1 (6 bases). Trimming cost V 5 bases and J 9 bases, with 23 bases left between them. From germline, CDR1 is LNHDA and CDR2 SQIVND (reference sequence). The CDR3 covers 16 residues. This CDR3 is CASSYLRDTVRRPQHF. CDR3 DNA sequence: TGTGCCAGTAGTTACCTCCGGGACACAGTAAGAAGGCCCCAGCATTTT.

In this sample, this clonotype turned up a few times. The V gene is TRBV20-1, the J gene TRBJ1-5, with 7 bases fitting TRBD1. Germline loops: CDR1 DFQATT, CDR2 SNEGSKA (reference sequence). With V trimmed by 3 bases and J by 4 bases, 3 bases remained unmatched. CDR3 size: 13 residues. The CDR3 bases are TGCAGTGCTAGTGGCAGGGGGAATCAGCCCCAGCATTTT. Translated: CSASGRGNQPQHF.

This clonotype occurred a few times. The chain joins TRBV6-5 to TRBJ1-3, with D perhaps matching TRBD1 (5 bases). V lost 2 bases, J lost 2 bases, and 10 bases lay in between. Looked up from germline, CDR1 is MNHEY and CDR2 is SVGAGI. The length of the CDR3 is 15 residues. CDR3 bases: TGTGCCAGCAGTTACAACAGGAAGACTGGAAACACCATATATTTT. Amino acid sequence: CASSYNRKTGNTIYF.

The V and J genes are TRBV5-1 and TRBJ2-5, with 12 nucleotides matching TRBD2. Germline CDR1 is SGHRS and CDR2 is YFSETQ. The junction had 6 bases not matched to a gene; V was cut back by 3 bases and J by 3 bases. The CDR3 extends over 16 amino acids. Here the CDR3 reads CASSSLASGREETQYF. CDR3 DNA: TGCGCCAGCAGCTCCCTGGCTAGCGGGAGGGAAGAGACCCAGTACTTC.

This clonotype has a single count. The chain combines TRBV20-1 with TRBJ2-2; 8 nucleotides match TRBD2. This CDR3 has 15 amino acids. Germline CDR1 and CDR2: DFQATT and SNEGSKA (reference sequence). Unmatched junction bases numbered 11, after V lost 7 bases and J lost 4 bases. CDR3 sequence reads: CSVDSGTRGTGELFF. The CDR3 DNA reads as TGCAGTGTGGATAGCGGGACCCGAGGCACCGGGGAGCTGTTTTTT.

This clonotype was seen only a few times. The chain couples TRBV15 to TRBJ2-1; the D gene is possibly TRBD1 (6 bases). The germline V and J ends were trimmed by 2 bases and 2 bases, with 10 bases remaining between them. Per germline, CDR1 LNHNV and CDR2 YYDKDF (reference sequence). This CDR3 is built from 15 residues. CDR3 amino acids: CATSRLQGPYNEQFF. CDR3 bases: TGTGCCACCAGCAGACTCCAGGGGCCCTACAATGAGCAGTTCTTC.

J is TRBJ2-5 and V is TRBV28; perhaps D is TRBD1 or TRBD2 (5 bases each). Germline CDR1 is MDHEN and CDR2 is SYDVKM. Trimming removed 5 bases at V and 3 bases at J, with 13 bases between. This CDR3 comprises 14 residues. CDR3 residues: CASSPQLGEETQYF. In DNA form, the CDR3 reads TGTGCCAGCAGTCCGCAACTAGGGGAAGAGACCCAGTACTTC.

This clonotype was observed a handful of times. The chain links TRBV11-2 to TRBJ2-5; 8 bases match TRBD1. With 5 bases clipped from V and 2 bases from J, the junction kept 7 bases outside the gene matches. CDR3 length: 15 amino acids. Germline lookup yields CDR1 SGHAT and CDR2 FQNNGV. Here the CDR3 DNA reads TGTGCCAGCAGCCAGGGACAGGTGGTACAAGAGACCCAGTACTTC. This sequence encodes CASSQGQVVQETQYF.

A note on this clonotype: Mismatch with germline at one junction end may stem from a read error. The chain carries TRBV12-3 or TRBV12-4 and TRBJ2-4; TRBD2 is a possible D gene (5 bases). This CDR3 has 12 residues. The DNA for the CDR3 is TGTGCCAGCAGTCCCACCCGTAGAGCGGTGTCCTTC. Translated: CASSPTRRAVSF.

This chain links TRBV6-2 or TRBV6-3 with TRBJ2-1, with TRBD2 matching over 15 bases. Germline CDR1 reads MNHEY; CDR2 reads SVGEGT. V lost 2 bases, J lost 8 bases, and 13 bases stayed unmatched. The CDR3 covers 19 residues. This CDR3 is CASSYPGLAGGRLGDEQFF. DNA of the CDR3: TGTGCCAGCAGTTACCCGGGACTAGCGGGAGGACGGTTAGGGGATGAGCAGTTCTTC.

The chain links TRBV12-3 or TRBV12-4 to TRBJ2-7; D is undetermined. Trimming stripped 4 bases from V and 6 bases from J, with 10 bases between. CDR3 size: 12 residues. The CDR3 DNA reads TGTGCCAGCAGTTGGGGTTTCGGCGAGCAGTACTTC. This sequence encodes CASSWGFGEQYF.

The sample holds many counts of this clonotype. The V call is TRBV7-9, the J call TRBJ2-1; 8 bases map to TRBD2. With V trimmed by 5 bases and J by 5 bases, 11 bases remained unmatched. Germline loops: CDR1 SEHNR, CDR2 FQNEAQ (reference sequence). The CDR3 has 16 amino acids. Written as DNA, the CDR3 is TGTGCCAGCAGCGCGCCGACTAGCGTAACCAACAATGAGCAGTTCTTC. Translation: CASSAPTSVTNNEQFF.

V and J are TRBV27 and TRBJ2-1, with 8 bases lining up with TRBD1. From germline, CDR1 is MNHEY and CDR2 SMNVEV (reference sequence). This CDR3 contains 13 residues. V trimming: 6 bases; J trimming: 7 bases; junction bases outside the gene matches: 5. The CDR3 reads CASSWTGRNEQFF. As DNA, the CDR3 is TGTGCCAGCAGCTGGACAGGGAGAAATGAGCAGTTCTTC.

The chain uses TRBV6-1 and TRBJ1-1, with a tentative D call TRBD1 (6 bases). The V end lost 5 bases, the J end lost 3 bases, and 16 bases lay between the germline ends. CDR1 and CDR2 from the germline V gene are MNHNS and SASEGT. The CDR3 covers 15 residues. The CDR3 region is CASSKTSGAHTEAFF. The CDR3, as DNA: TGTGCCAGCAGTAAAACATCAGGGGCGCACACTGAAGCTTTCTTT.